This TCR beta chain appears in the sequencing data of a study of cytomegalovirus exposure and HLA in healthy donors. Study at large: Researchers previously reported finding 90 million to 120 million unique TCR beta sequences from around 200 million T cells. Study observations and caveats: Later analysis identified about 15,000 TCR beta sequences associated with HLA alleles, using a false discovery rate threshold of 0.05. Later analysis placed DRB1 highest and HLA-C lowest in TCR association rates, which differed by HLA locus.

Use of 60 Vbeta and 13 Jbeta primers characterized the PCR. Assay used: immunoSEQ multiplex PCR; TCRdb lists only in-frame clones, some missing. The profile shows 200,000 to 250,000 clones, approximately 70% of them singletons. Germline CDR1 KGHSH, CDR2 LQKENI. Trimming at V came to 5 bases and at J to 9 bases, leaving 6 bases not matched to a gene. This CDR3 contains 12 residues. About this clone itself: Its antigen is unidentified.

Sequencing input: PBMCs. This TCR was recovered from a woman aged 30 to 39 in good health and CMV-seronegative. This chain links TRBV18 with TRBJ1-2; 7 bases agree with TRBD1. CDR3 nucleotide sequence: TGTGCCAGCTCATCCACAGGGGAGCGCTACACCTTC. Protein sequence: CASSSTGERYTF.